This TCR beta chain derives from a study of cytomegalovirus exposure and HLA in healthy donors. Study-level background: Of all 400 or so donors who were genotyped, 75% to 85% belonged to the Caucasian-associated ancestry cluster.

Primers for the PCR totalled 60 Vbeta and 13 Jbeta. The table came from immunoSEQ multiplex PCR; TCRdb's copy has only in-frame clones and leaves some out. The sample shows roughly 86,000 clones, about two thirds of them seen only once. V gave up 6 bases and J gave up 0 bases, with 8 bases separating them. This CDR3 has 13 residues. Germline CDR1 reads MNHEY; CDR2 reads SVGAGI. Study results and caveats: In most subjects, TCR beta sequences reportedly gave accurate predictions of HLA-A and HLA-B alleles. Fewer than 20,000 TCR beta sequences were associated with HLA alleles at 0.05 false discovery rate in a later analysis.

In the case of this clone: Its antigen is unknown.

The material sequenced was PBMCs. The TCR was taken from a woman in her forties or fifties in good health and CMV-seropositive. The chain employs TRBV6-5 and TRBJ1-1; D is possibly TRBD1 (6 bases). CDR3 sequence: CASSGQMNTEAFF. In nucleotides, the CDR3 is TGTGCCAGCAGCGGACAGATGAACACTGAAGCTTTCTTT.